This T cell receptor (beta chain) came from a study of blood T cell repertoires in COVID-19. About the study: T cells, B-cell-depleted T cells, or PBMCs provided the cDNA or gDNA that served as material.

This CDR3 has 15 residues. Trimming removed 5 bases from V and 0 bases from J; junction bases left unmatched: 6. Germline loops: CDR1 SGHTA, CDR2 FQGNSA. Worth noting for this clone: The sample carries other DNA sequences with the same CDR3.

How the authors handled the data: Quantification of nucleated cells was approximated via reference gene primer amplification. The protocol was immunoSEQ multiplex PCR, while the TCRdb copy is restricted to in-frame clones and leaves out a portion. That table is the source of V, J and clone size, and D and trimming were worked out from the DNA. The data hold 190,000 or so clones, with approximately 80% observed a single time. J is TRBJ1-1 and V is TRBV7-2, with 7 nucleotides matching TRBD1. The sample taken for sequencing was peripheral blood. The source of this sequence is a human donor with acute or convalescent COVID-19. The donor label of this sample is uncertain. CDR3 sequence (DNA): TGTGCCAGCAGCCCACGGACAGGCCTGAACACTGAAGCTTTCTTT. It yields the protein CASSPRTGLNTEAFF.